This T cell receptor (beta chain) comes out of a study of graft-versus-host responses after intestinal transplantation. For the study at large: All recipients were given anti-thymocyte globulin induction, and tacrolimus and steroids were then administered for 2 to 4 years.

Note on this clone: Its antigen remains unknown.

Study-wide results and limits: Early post-transplant declines in HvG were associated with peak levels of circulating GvH clones.

TCRdb's copy holds only in-frame clones and misses some; the assay was immunoSEQ multiplex PCR. The sample has 25,000 to 35,000 clones; roughly 83% are singletons. Sequenced here: unstimulated CD8+ T cells sorted from spleen or lymph node cells, sampled before intestinal transplant. The sequence came from a human donor who received an intestinal transplant.

The CDR3 reads CASSEAGGGETQYF. DNA of the CDR3: TGTGCCAGCAGCGAGGCGGGAGGGGGGGAGACCCAGTACTTC. The chain has TRBV9 and TRBJ2-5; 9 nucleotides agree with TRBD2. CDR3 length: 14 residues. Germline CDR1 reads SGDLS; CDR2 reads YYNGEE. The junction had 5 bases not matched to a gene; V was cut back by 3 bases and J by 5 bases.